This T cell receptor beta chain was captured in a study of blood T cells in healthy people across ages (dated by TCRdb to between 2014 and 2017). Regarding the complete study: In model experiments, template switching captured about one uniquely barcoded TCR beta cDNA molecule for every two T cells. Using deep sequencing normalized with unique cDNA molecular identifiers, the study measured how TCR beta repertoire diversity changes with age. Two additional independent replicas of 1 million unique cDNA reads from the same blood draw were analyzed for two donors (one aged 18 to 30 and one aged 80 or older). Donors of different ages were randomly distributed across sequencing lanes to avoid experimental bias. Four age groups were formed from the donors: young (average about 16 years), middle-aged (just under 40), aged (roughly 56) and long-lived (approximately 78).

Concerning this clonotype itself: Its antigen remains unidentified. No qualities accompany the bases; no much larger clone lies one base away.

The roughly 39 donors, aged about 6 to 95 years, were systemically healthy Caucasian individuals from Russia. Each donor gave about 10 milliliters of peripheral blood, drawn into EDTA-treated Vacutainer tubes. Ficoll-Paque density-gradient centrifugation was used to isolate PBMCs, with at least 6.5 million per sample. Trizol reagent was used to extract total RNA from PBMCs, with at least 5.5 micrograms per sample. Naive CD45RAhigh/CD27high T cell percentages were measured by flow cytometry on a PBMC aliquot from every donor. From the germline V gene, CDR1 is MDHEN and CDR2 is SYDVKM. The CDR3 covers 15 residues, taking in both the cysteine and the phenylalanine. The entry retains the CDR3 DNA only, 45 bases that are in frame from base 1. Relative to germline, V is missing 1 base and J is missing 9 bases, with 8 bases of the junction outside any gene match. On the study overall, not on this receptor specifically: The long-lived group showed more naive CD4+ T cells, fewer expanded clones and increased TCR diversity than the aged group, suggesting age selection. Because profiling used bulk unsorted PBMCs, naive and antigen-experienced compartments could not be compared conclusively. As age increased, observed TCR beta diversity per million T cells dropped in a roughly linear way, and a significant reduction was already evident by age about 40. A strong correlation was found between observed TCR beta diversity and the percentage of naive T cells measured by flow cytometry. Estimates of total diversity based on one million sequenced T cells were regarded as lower bounds and as underestimates. Because the CMV infection status of the donors was unknown, age-related changes in expanded clonotypes may potentially have been confounded.

Library generation was performed with 5' RACE. This sample was sequenced with an Illumina HiSeq 2500. The second PCR ran for roughly 7 to 12 cycles and used a J-beta primer mix along with a sample-barcoded 5' primer. A template-switch 5' adaptor carrying 12 random nucleotides introduced a unique molecular identifier onto each TCR beta cDNA molecule. Each sample yielded at least 3 million CDR3-containing paired-end reads. First-strand cDNA was synthesized from all RNA with the Mint cDNA synthesis kit, primed by a TRBC-specific oligonucleotide. Following uracil-DNA glycosylase treatment, a first 18-cycle PCR with universal primers M1SS and BC2_uni_R was performed on all cDNA. The source study handled its data this way. For normalization, 1 million high-quality reads, each with a distinct molecular identifier, were randomly selected from each sample. Instead of being binned into consensus sequences, reads that shared molecular identifiers were thrown out. MiTCR, run with a Q25 quality threshold and the strictest error-elimination algorithm, handled CDR3 identification, clonotype clustering and error correction. A nonparametric unseen species model using Euler transformation provided a lower-bound estimate of total TCR beta diversity. TCRdb cleaned the public reads at Q25 with fastp, built clones with MiXCR and kept in-frame beta chains. A single entry per CDR3 protein holds the most common genes and DNA from its merged rows. The authors' filters were not applied to this entry. The sample table holds approximately 800,000 distinct CDR3 sequences, of which about half were seen once. Roughly 18% of the sample is held by the ten biggest clonotypes.

The receptor's source is a man older than 75 in good health. The chain links TRBV28 with TRBJ1-1; the central 10 bases match TRBD1. What was sequenced was blood. The nucleotides read TGTGCCAGCAGTTTATTTGGACAGGGGGAAACTAAAGCTTTCTTT. Its protein reads: CASSLFGQGETKAFF.